The T cell receptor (beta chain) under discussion was sequenced for a study of blood T cell repertoires in COVID-19. Those who participated ranged in age from about 18 to 89 years and resided in some 24 US areas. Clones were sequenced by immunoSEQ multiplex PCR, and TCRdb holds only the in-frame ones, with some missing. This sample has 200,000 to 250,000 clones, with roughly 90% found just once. Trimming at V came to 4 bases and at J to 6 bases, leaving 9 bases not matched to a gene. Germline V gene data show CDR1 as LGHNA and CDR2 as YNFKEQ. This CDR3 has 14 amino acids. The chain uses TRBV4-2 and TRBJ2-7, with 7 bases identical to TRBD2. What was sequenced was PBMCs or T cells enriched from blood (not recorded which). The receptor comes from a woman in her fifties or sixties in a cohort exposed to, infected with or recovered from COVID-19 (not recorded which). The CDR3 nucleotides read TGTGCCAGCAGCCCTGGAGCGGGATTGGTCGAGCAGTACTTC. This codes for CASSPGAGLVEQYF.